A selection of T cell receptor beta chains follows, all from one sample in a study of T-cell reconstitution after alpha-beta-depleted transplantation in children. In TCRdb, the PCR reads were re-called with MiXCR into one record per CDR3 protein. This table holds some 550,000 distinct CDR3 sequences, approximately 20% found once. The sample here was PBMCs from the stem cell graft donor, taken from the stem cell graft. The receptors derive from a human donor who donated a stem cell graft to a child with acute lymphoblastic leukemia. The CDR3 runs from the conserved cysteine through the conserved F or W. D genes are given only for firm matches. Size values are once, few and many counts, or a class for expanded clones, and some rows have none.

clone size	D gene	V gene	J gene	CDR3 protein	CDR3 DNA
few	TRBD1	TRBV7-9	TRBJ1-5	CASSLGAGQHQPQHF	TGTGCCAGCAGCTTAGGGGCGGGACAGCATCAGCCCCAGCATTTT
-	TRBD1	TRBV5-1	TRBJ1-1	CASKSGQANTEAFF	TGCGCCAGCAAATCTGGACAGGCGAACACTGAAGCTTTCTTT
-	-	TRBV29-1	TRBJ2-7	CSAGGGQSSYEQYF	TGCAGCGCTGGGGGGGGCCAGAGCTCCTACGAGCAGTACTTC
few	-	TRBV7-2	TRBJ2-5	CASSRAKQETQYF	TGTGCCAGCAGCCGCGCTAAACAAGAGACCCAGTACTTC
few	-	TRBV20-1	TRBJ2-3	CSARDGSLATDTQYF	TGCAGTGCTAGAGATGGGTCGCTAGCGACAGATACGCAGTATTTT
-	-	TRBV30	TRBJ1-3	CAWSRASGNTIYF	TGTGCCTGGAGTAGGGCCTCTGGAAACACCATATATTTT
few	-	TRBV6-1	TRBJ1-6	CASSQRMGDALHF	TGTGCCAGCAGTCAGCGGATGGGGGACGCCCTCCACTTT
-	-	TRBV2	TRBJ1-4	CASSEWWNEKLFF	TGTGCCAGCAGTGAATGGTGGAATGAAAAACTGTTTTTT
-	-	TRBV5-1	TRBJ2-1	CASSTAGTAYNEQFF	TGCGCCAGCAGCACTGCCGGGACTGCCTACAATGAGCAGTTCTTC
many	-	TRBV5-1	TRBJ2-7	CASRENYEQYF	TGCGCCAGCAGGGAAAACTACGAGCAGTACTTC
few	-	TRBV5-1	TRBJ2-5	CASSLWGPETQYF	TGCGCCAGCAGCCTTTGGGGGCCAGAGACCCAGTACTTC
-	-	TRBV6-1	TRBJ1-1	CASSDPGRVGTEAFF	TGTGCCAGCAGTGATCCCGGCAGGGTAGGGACTGAAGCTTTCTTT
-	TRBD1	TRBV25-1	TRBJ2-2	CASSATGGTGELFF	TGTGCCAGCAGTGCCACAGGGGGGACCGGGGAGCTGTTTTTT
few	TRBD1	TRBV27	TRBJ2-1	CASSLGQALTYNEQFF	TGTGCCAGCAGTTTAGGACAGGCCCTTACCTACAATGAGCAGTTCTTC
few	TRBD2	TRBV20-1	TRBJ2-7	CSARDALAVPYEQYF	TGCAGTGCTAGAGATGCACTAGCGGTTCCCTACGAGCAGTACTTC
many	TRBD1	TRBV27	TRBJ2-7	CASSRDRGSYEQYF	TGTGCCAGCAGTAGGGACAGGGGGTCCTACGAGCAGTACTTC
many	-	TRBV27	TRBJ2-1	CASSLGWGDNEQFF	TGTGCCAGCAGTTTAGGGTGGGGGGACAATGAGCAGTTCTTC
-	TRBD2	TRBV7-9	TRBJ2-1	CASSPGTSFLDEQFF	TGTGCCAGCAGCCCCGGGACTAGCTTTCTTGATGAGCAGTTCTTC
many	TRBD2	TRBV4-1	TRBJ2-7	CASGLAGGPYEQYF	TGCGCCAGCGGGCTAGCGGGAGGGCCCTACGAGCAGTACTTC
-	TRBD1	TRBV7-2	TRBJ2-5	CASSFRTRGLVETQYF	TGTGCCAGCAGCTTCAGGACAAGGGGGCTGGTGGAGACCCAGTACTTC
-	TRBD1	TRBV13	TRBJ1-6	CASSLKRSWTGGMNSPLHF	TGTGCCAGCAGTCTGAAGCGGTCGTGGACAGGGGGGATGAATTCACCCCTCCACTTT
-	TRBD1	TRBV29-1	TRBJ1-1	CSAQGKGTEAFF	TGCAGCGCACAGGGGAAGGGCACTGAAGCTTTCTTT
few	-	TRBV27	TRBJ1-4	CASSPWPGEKLFF	TGTGCCAGCAGCCCCTGGCCGGGGGAAAAACTGTTTTTT
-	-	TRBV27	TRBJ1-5	CASSLSGQGSNQPQHF	TGTGCCAGCAGTTTGAGTGGGCAGGGTAGCAATCAGCCCCAGCATTTT
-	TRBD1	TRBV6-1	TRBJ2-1	CASTRDRGGEQFF	TGTGCCAGCACACGGGACAGGGGTGGTGAGCAGTTCTTC
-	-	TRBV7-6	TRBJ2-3	CASSLWGGTSTDTQYF	TGTGCCAGCAGCTTATGGGGCGGGACTAGCACAGATACGCAGTATTTT
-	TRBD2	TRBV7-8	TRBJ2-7	CASSSPSGIGLGYYEQYF	TGTGCCAGCAGCTCTCCAAGCGGGATAGGGTTGGGATACTACGAGCAGTACTTC
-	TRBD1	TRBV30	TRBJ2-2	CAWSGDRVTGELFF	TGTGCCTGGAGCGGGGACAGGGTCACCGGGGAGCTGTTTTTT
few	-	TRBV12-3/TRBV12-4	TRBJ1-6	CASSPGSYNSPLHF	TGTGCCAGCAGCCCGGGGTCCTATAATTCACCCCTCCACTTT
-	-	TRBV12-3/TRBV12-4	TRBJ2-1	CASSFVPGVNEQFF	TGTGCCAGCAGTTTTGTCCCCGGGGTCAATGAGCAGTTCTTC
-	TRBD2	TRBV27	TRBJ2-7	CASKIMGDSGSYEQYF	TGTGCCAGCAAAATTATGGGGGATAGCGGGAGCTACGAGCAGTACTTC
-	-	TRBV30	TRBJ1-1	CAWSVDTPEAFF	TGTGCCTGGAGTGTAGATACCCCTGAAGCTTTCTTT
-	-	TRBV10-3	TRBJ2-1	CAISEVGQGGSYNEQFF	TGTGCCATCAGTGAGGTCGGTCAGGGTGGCTCCTACAATGAGCAGTTCTTC
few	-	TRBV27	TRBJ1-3	CASSSLAGSLGNTIYF	TGTGCCAGCAGTTCCCTTGCGGGGTCTCTTGGAAACACCATATATTTT
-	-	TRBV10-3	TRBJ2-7	CAISQGYEQYF	TGTGCCATCAGCCAGGGCTACGAGCAGTACTTC
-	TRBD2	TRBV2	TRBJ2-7	CASSEPPSGATPYEQYF	TGTGCCAGCAGTGAACCCCCTAGCGGGGCGACCCCCTACGAGCAGTACTTC
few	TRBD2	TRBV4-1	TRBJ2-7	CASSPWPRTSGRVEQYF	TGCGCCAGCAGTCCATGGCCCCGGACTAGCGGGAGGGTTGAGCAGTACTTC
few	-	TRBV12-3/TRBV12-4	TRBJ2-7	CASSLDSSRYEQYF	TGTGCCAGCAGTTTGGACAGTTCGCGCTACGAGCAGTACTTC
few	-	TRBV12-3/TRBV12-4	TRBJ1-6	CASSLSGINSPLHF	TGTGCCAGCAGTTTATCAGGGATTAATTCACCCCTCCACTTT
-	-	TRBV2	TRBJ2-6	CASSPPAGSGANVLTF	TGTGCCAGCAGTCCTCCGGCGGGGTCTGGGGCCAACGTCCTGACTTTC
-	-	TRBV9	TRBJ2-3	CASGVGGRDTQYF	TGTGCCAGCGGTGTAGGGGGAAGGGATACGCAGTATTTT
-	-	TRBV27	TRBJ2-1	CASRNPVQFYNEQFF	TGTGCCAGCAGGAACCCCGTACAGTTTTACAATGAGCAGTTCTTC
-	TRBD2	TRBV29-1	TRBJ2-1	CSVTRGLAGVYEQFF	TGCAGCGTAACTCGTGGATTAGCGGGAGTTTATGAGCAGTTCTTC